The clone carrying this T cell receptor (beta chain) occurred a few times. This sample is part of a study of shared clonotypes between healthy human individuals. In the authors' workflow: ImmunoSEQ output held junction-only sequences without quality scores, so filtering differed. Assay used: immunoSEQ multiplex PCR; TCRdb lists only in-frame clones, some missing. Clonal size and the V and J genes are those of that table, whereas D and trimming came from the DNA. The table records roughly 500,000 clones, about 79% of them present only once. V trimming: 4 bases; J trimming: 2 bases; junction bases outside the gene matches: 6. The CDR3 consists of 14 residues. Germline CDR1 SGHRS, CDR2 YFSETQ.

Sequencing used PBMCs. The source of this sequence is a woman in her forties in good health. Some clones in this sample may be carry-over from other donors' samples. This chain connects TRBV5-1 to TRBJ2-7; 7 nucleotides match TRBD1. The CDR3: CASSVTGPTYEQYF. CDR3 DNA sequence: TGCGCCAGCAGCGTGACAGGGCCCACCTACGAGCAGTACTTC.